This TCR beta chain came from a study of CD8 T cells in ankylosing spondylitis. Notes on the study in general: Blood from ankylosing spondylitis patients appeared to carry a characteristic roughly 8-variant TCR beta motif. Clones tied to disease were said to be significantly enriched in matched ankylosing spondylitis synovial fluid.

CDR3 length equals 15 residues. CDR1 is SGHTA and CDR2 is FQGNSA in the germline V gene. V shed 2 bases, J shed 9 bases, and the junction held 8 bases outside the gene matches. One entry per CDR3 protein, called by TCRdb with MiXCR from the 5' RACE reads. The sample has around 30,000 distinct CDR3 sequences; 12% to 15% are singletons. Worth noting for this clonotype: As yet, its antigen is unknown.

The chain uses TRBV7-2 and TRBJ2-1; 9 bases match TRBD2. The sequencing sample was made of blood. This receptor was taken from a male donor with ankylosing spondylitis or in good health (not recorded which). CDR3 sequence reads: CASSLTPRGGGEQFF. CDR3 DNA: TGTGCCAGCAGCTTAACCCCGCGGGGGGGCGGTGAGCAGTTCTTC.